Sequencing of this T cell receptor beta chain was carried out in a study of response to subunit inactivated influenza vaccine (dated by TCRdb to 2016 to 2018). Regarding the research as a whole: To follow how T cells responded to a trivalent subunit inactivated influenza vaccine, the researchers relied on deep quantitative profiling of the T cell receptor repertoire.

The paper's findings and limits, for the study overall: The authors proposed that each seasonal influenza vaccination may bring in only a limited number of new T cells.

The CDR3, from cysteine to phenylalanine, totals 14 residues. Only the CDR3 region is kept as DNA, spanning 42 bases read in frame from base 1. The germline V gene sets CDR1 to SGHRS and CDR2 to YFSETQ. Trimming removed 0 bases from V and 6 bases from J, leaving 10 bases between the germline ends. Libraries came from RT-PCR. Sequencing relied on an Illumina HiSeq 2500. The public reads were run again by TCRdb, first through fastp at Q25 and then through MiXCR, and only productive beta chains were kept. Records with the same CDR3 protein are collapsed into one entry carrying the most frequent genes and DNA. This sample comprises under 950,000 distinct CDR3 sequences, about 20% of them detected only once. 10% of the sample is held by the ten biggest clonotypes. This clonotype was observed a handful of times. Its specific antigen is unknown. Per-nucleotide qualities are absent, and no much larger clonotype sits a single base away.

The TCR originated in a man in his fifties or sixties who received an inactivated influenza vaccine. Donor details come from another sample of the same person, matched by shared clones. This receptor chain uses TRBV5-1 and TRBJ1-5; the D segment cannot be called with confidence. The material sequenced was PBMCs from blood, taken less than 6 days after vaccination. CDR3 sequence: CASSLDGLGQPQHF. At the DNA level, the sequence is TGCGCCAGCAGCTTGGATGGTTTGGGTCAGCCCCAGCATTTT. Full variable domain (CDR3 extended with the reference TRBV5-1 and TRBJ1-5 proteins): KAGVTQTPRYLIKTRGQQVTLSCSPISGHRSVSWYQQTPGQGLQFLFEYFSETQRNKGNFPGRFSGRQFSNSRSEMNVSTLELGDSALYLCASSLDGLGQPQHFGDGTRLSIL.